This TCR beta chain was retrieved from a study of post-analysis software for immune sequencing data. General study points: The normalized Chao1 diversity of multiple sclerosis patients was significantly lower than that of controls.

In this sample, this clonotype turned up a few times. Its antigen is currently unknown. Presence of unique molecular identifiers characterized the TCR beta cDNA libraries. The T cell input of about 0.85 to 10 million gave about 470,000 cDNA molecules. TCRdb independently ran MiXCR on the PCR reads; one entry per CDR3 protein. The sample lists 750,000 to 950,000 distinct CDR3 sequences, under 60% seen once, with roughly 4.9% in the top ten. The receptor's source is a girl aged 10-17 years with multiple sclerosis. What was sequenced was blood.

The DNA for the CDR3 is TGCAGTGCTAGAGATCTAGGACAGGGAGAGACAGATACGCAGTATTTT. It translates to CSARDLGQGETDTQYF. This chain connects TRBV20-1 to TRBJ2-3; 8 nucleotides line up with TRBD1. V was pared by 0 bases and J by 3 bases, with 8 bases of the junction left unmatched. The CDR3 contains 16 residues. CDR1 DFQATT and CDR2 SNEGSKA come from the germline V gene (reference sequence).